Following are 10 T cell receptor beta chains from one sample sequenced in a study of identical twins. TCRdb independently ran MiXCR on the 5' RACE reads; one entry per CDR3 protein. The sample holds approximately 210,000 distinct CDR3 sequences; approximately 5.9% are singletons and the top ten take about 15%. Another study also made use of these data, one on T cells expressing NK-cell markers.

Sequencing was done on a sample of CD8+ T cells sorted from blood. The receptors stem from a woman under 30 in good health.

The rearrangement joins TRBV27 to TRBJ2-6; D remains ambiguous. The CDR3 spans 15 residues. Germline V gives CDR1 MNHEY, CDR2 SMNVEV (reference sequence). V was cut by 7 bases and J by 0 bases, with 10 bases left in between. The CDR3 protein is CASTPLGSGANVLTF. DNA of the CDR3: TGTGCCAGCACCCCCCTTGGCTCTGGGGCCAACGTCCTGACTTTC.

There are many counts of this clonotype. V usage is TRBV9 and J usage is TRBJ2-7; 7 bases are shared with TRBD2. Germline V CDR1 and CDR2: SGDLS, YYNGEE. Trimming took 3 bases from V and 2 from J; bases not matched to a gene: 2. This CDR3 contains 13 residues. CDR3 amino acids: CASSAGTTYEQYF. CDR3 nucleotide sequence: TGTGCCAGCAGCGCCGGGACTACCTACGAGCAGTACTTC.

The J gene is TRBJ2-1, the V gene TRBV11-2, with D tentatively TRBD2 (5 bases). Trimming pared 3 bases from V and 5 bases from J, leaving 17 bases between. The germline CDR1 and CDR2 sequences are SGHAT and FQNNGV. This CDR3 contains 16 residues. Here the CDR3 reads CASSFTGIIIDNEQFF. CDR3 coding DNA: TGTGCCAGCAGCTTCACCGGGATTATTATTGACAATGAGCAGTTCTTC.

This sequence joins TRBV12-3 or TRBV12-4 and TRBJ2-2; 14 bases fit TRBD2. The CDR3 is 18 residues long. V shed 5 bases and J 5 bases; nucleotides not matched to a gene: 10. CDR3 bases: TGTGCCAGCAGTCCCCAGACTAGCGGGAGGGCCCGAACCGGGGAGCTGTTTTTT. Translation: CASSPQTSGRARTGELFF.

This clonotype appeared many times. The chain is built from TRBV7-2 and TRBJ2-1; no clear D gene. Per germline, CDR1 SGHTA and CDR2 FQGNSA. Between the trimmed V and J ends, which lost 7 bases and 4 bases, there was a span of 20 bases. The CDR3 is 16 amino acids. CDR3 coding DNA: TGTGCCAGCAATCCTTATCATAGGGCCTCTTACAATGAGCAGTTCTTC. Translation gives CASNPYHRASYNEQFF.

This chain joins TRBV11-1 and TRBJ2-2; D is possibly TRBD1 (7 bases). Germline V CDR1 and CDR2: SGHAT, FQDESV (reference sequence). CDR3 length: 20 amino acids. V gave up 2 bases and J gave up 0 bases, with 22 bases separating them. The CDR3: CASSLRRRGPLFTNTGELFF. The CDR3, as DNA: TGTGCCAGCAGCTTACGGAGGAGGGGGCCCCTCTTCACGAACACCGGGGAGCTGTTTTTT.

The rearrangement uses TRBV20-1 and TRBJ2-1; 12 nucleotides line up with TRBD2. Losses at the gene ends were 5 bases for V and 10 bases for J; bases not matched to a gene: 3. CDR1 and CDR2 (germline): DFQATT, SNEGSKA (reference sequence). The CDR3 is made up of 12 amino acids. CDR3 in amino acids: CSAGGLAGEQFF. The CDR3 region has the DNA TGCAGTGCTGGGGGACTAGCGGGCGAGCAGTTCTTC.

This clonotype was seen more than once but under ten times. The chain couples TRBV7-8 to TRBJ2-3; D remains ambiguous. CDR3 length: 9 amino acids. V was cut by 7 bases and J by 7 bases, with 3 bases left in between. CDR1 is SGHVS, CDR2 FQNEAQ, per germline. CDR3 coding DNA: TGTGCCAGCATGTATACGCAGTATTTT. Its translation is CASMYTQYF. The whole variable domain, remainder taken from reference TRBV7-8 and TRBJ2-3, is GAGVSQSPRYKVAKRGQDVALRCDPISGHVSLFWYQQALGQGPEFLTYFQNEAQLDKSGLPSDRFFAERPEGSVSTLKIQRTQQEDSAVYLCASMYTQYFGPGTRLTVL.

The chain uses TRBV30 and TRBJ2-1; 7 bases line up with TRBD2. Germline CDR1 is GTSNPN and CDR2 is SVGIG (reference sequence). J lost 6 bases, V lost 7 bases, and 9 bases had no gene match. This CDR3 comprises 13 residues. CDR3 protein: CASERDGSNEQFF. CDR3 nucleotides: TGTGCCTCTGAGCGGGATGGTTCCAATGAGCAGTTCTTC. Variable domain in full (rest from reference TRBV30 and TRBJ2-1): SQTIHQWPATLVQPVGSPLSLECTVEGTSNPNLYWYRQAAGRGLQLLFYSVGIGQISSEVPQNLSASRPQDRQFILSSKKLLLSDSGFYLCASERDGSNEQFFGPGTRLTVL.

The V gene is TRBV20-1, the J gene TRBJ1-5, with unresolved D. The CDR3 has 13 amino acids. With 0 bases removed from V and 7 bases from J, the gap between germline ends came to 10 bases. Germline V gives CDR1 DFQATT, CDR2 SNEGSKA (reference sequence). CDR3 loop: CSARDHTRQPQHF. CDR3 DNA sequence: TGCAGTGCTAGAGATCATACGCGGCAGCCCCAGCATTTT.